These T cell receptor beta chains were read from a single sample in a study of blood T cell repertoires in COVID-19. The table came from immunoSEQ multiplex PCR; TCRdb's copy has only in-frame clones and leaves some out. The sample lists 210,000 or so clones; roughly 84% were seen once. The sequenced sample was peripheral blood. These receptors all come from a human donor in a cohort sampled during active COVID-19. The conserved cysteine and the conserved F or W are not part of the CDR3 here.

J gene	V gene	CDR3 protein
TRBJ2-4	TRBV6-6	PRLRGHIQY
TRBJ1-5	TRBV18	ASSPMQGGPQH
TRBJ2-3	TRBV21-1	ASSKDPPGCTDTQY
TRBJ2-2	TRBV4-1	ASSQALRPANTGELF
TRBJ1-3	TRBV6-5	ASSRDSTENTIY
TRBJ2-3	TRBV6-4	ASSYSQGADTQY
TRBJ1-2	TRBV5-1	ASSIGGQGNGYT
TRBJ2-1	TRBV25-1	ASSGDKFYNEQF
TRBJ2-1	TRBV18	ASSPWQYNEQF
TRBJ1-2	TRBV27	ASSLWKGTDRGYT
TRBJ1-4	TRBV30	AWSVARRGGATNEKLF
TRBJ1-6	TRBV12-5	ASGQTGANSPLH
TRBJ1-1	TRBV28	ASSPLTGGNTEAF
TRBJ1-5	TRBV4-2	ASSLTRGQPQH
TRBJ2-5	TRBV5-1	ASDFGGSPQETQY
TRBJ1-2	TRBV7-9	ASSLTTGVANYGYT
TRBJ1-2	TRBV27	ASSFRGSNYGYT
TRBJ1-1	TRBV9	ASSLRQVNTEAF
TRBJ2-1	TRBV5-4	ASRRDGYNEQF
TRBJ2-7	TRBV6-6	ASSYGSSGTAYEQY
TRBJ1-4	TRBV5-5	ASSNQVALEKLF
TRBJ2-2	TRBV7-6	ASSQAGVSGELF
TRBJ2-1	TRBV24-1	ATSDPGTSAYNEQF
TRBJ2-7	TRBV7-9	ASSVGQGRSEQY
TRBJ2-2	TRBV11-2	ASSRGTANTGELF
TRBJ1-5	TRBV19	ASRWGQGSRQPQH
TRBJ1-1	TRBV2	ASSFTGGLAEAF
TRBJ2-5	TRBV27	ASSPWTAQETQY
TRBJ2-1	TRBV3-1/TRBV3-2	ASSLMTGSYNEQF
TRBJ2-1	TRBV7-2	ASSGQGQRYNEQF
TRBJ1-6	TRBV7-3	ASSSGTGFSPLH
TRBJ1-1	TRBV18	ASSPRTAQAF
TRBJ2-5	TRBV5-5	ASSLGGTETQY
TRBJ1-6	TRBV19	ASSQADISYNSPLH
TRBJ2-5	TRBV12-3/TRBV12-4	ASSRGAFETQY
TRBJ2-1	TRBV7-6	ASSSLAGHSSYNEQF
TRBJ1-3	TRBV28	ASSLPPAGQLGNTIY
TRBJ1-2	TRBV3-1/TRBV3-2	ASSQYRDGYT
TRBJ2-2	TRBV2	ASSSGTSTGELF